A selection of T cell receptor beta chains follows, all from one sample in a study of blood T cells in healthy people across ages. TCRdb re-derived calls from the 5' RACE reads in MiXCR, one entry per CDR3 protein. The sample records 800,000 or so distinct CDR3 sequences, about 46% being singletons. Input material: blood. The receptors were sampled from an elderly man in good health. Both conserved end residues are part of each CDR3. D genes are given only for firm matches. A clone size is listed for some rows: how often the clone was seen (once, few, many), or a class if it is expanded.

size	D	J	V	CDR3	DNA
NA	TRBD1	TRBJ2-5	TRBV15	CATSTGDGLETQYF	TGTGCCACCAGTACAGGGGATGGGCTTGAGACCCAGTACTTC
NA	NA	TRBJ2-5	TRBV15	CATSRDRLAGETQYF	TGTGCCACCAGCAGGGATAGGCTAGCCGGCGAGACCCAGTACTTC
many	NA	TRBJ2-2	TRBV4-1	CASSHSTGELFF	TGCGCCAGCAGCCATAGCACCGGGGAGCTGTTTTTT
NA	NA	TRBJ2-3	TRBV7-2	CASSLVLTSTDTQYF	TGTGCCAGCAGCTTAGTACTTACTAGCACAGATACGCAGTATTTT
NA	TRBD2	TRBJ2-5	TRBV4-3	CASSRIKSGGSETQYF	TGCGCCAGCAGCCGTATCAAGAGCGGGGGTTCGGAGACCCAGTACTTC
NA	NA	TRBJ1-4	TRBV7-9	CASSATVLGEKLFF	TGTGCCAGCAGCGCGACAGTTTTAGGTGAAAAACTGTTTTTT
NA	TRBD1	TRBJ2-2	TRBV28	CASSTPTDGTAGELFF	TGTGCCAGCAGTACCCCGACTGATGGGACAGCCGGGGAGCTGTTTTTT
NA	NA	TRBJ2-5	TRBV28	CASSPHRSGRETQYF	TGTGCCAGCAGTCCCCACCGTTCGGGGCGGGAGACCCAGTACTTC
NA	NA	TRBJ2-5	TRBV29-1	CSGGRAEETQYF	TGCAGCGGGGGCAGGGCAGAAGAGACCCAGTACTTC
NA	NA	TRBJ2-7	TRBV5-1	CASSLALAGTYEQYF	TGCGCCAGCAGCTTGGCTCTCGCAGGTACCTACGAGCAGTACTTC
NA	NA	TRBJ2-6	TRBV28	CATIPSGSGANVLTF	TGTGCCACCATCCCGTCGGGCTCTGGGGCCAACGTCCTGACTTTC
NA	NA	TRBJ2-5	TRBV21-1	CASSFQRQAGGETQYF	TGTGCCAGCAGCTTCCAACGACAGGCGGGGGGAGAGACCCAGTACTTC
few	NA	TRBJ2-7	TRBV27	CASSLRWDTSYEQYF	TGTGCCAGCAGCCTACGATGGGACACCTCCTACGAGCAGTACTTC
NA	NA	TRBJ2-3	TRBV18	CASAAPTVPGSF	TGTGCCAGCGCAGCGCCGACAGTCCCCGGATCTTTT
NA	TRBD2	TRBJ2-1	TRBV12-3/TRBV12-4	CASSLARTSPYNEQFF	TGTGCCAGCAGCTTAGCGAGGACTAGCCCCTACAATGAGCAGTTCTTC
NA	NA	TRBJ2-7	TRBV28	CASTSPWGEQYF	TGTGCCAGCACATCACCATGGGGCGAGCAGTACTTC
few	TRBD2	TRBJ2-1	TRBV6-2/TRBV6-3	CASSYSDGRAYNEQFF	TGTGCCAGCAGTTACTCAGACGGGAGGGCCTACAATGAGCAGTTCTTC
NA	NA	TRBJ1-6	TRBV12-3/TRBV12-4	CASSWAQAHNSPLHF	TGTGCCAGCAGTTGGGCCCAGGCCCATAATTCACCCCTCCACTTT
few	NA	TRBJ2-5	TRBV20-1	CSASTPEGPGETQYF	TGCAGTGCATCCACTCCGGAGGGCCCGGGAGAGACCCAGTACTTC
NA	NA	TRBJ2-3	TRBV12-3/TRBV12-4	CASSVTRVPDTQYF	TGTGCCAGCAGTGTCACTCGGGTCCCAGATACGCAGTATTTT
many	NA	TRBJ2-5	TRBV7-2	CAARDTLGLGETQYF	TGTGCAGCAAGGGACACCCTCGGGCTTGGGGAGACCCAGTACTTC
NA	NA	TRBJ2-1	TRBV19	CASSPRTGPNPYNEQFF	TGTGCCAGTAGTCCGAGGACGGGGCCGAACCCCTACAATGAGCAGTTCTTC
few	NA	TRBJ2-1	TRBV24-1	CATSPTGGTVAGGYNEQFF	TGTGCCACCAGTCCGACAGGGGGCACCGTAGCGGGAGGCTACAATGAGCAGTTCTTC
few	NA	TRBJ2-1	TRBV29-1	CSVDPREGNEQFF	TGCAGCGTTGATCCCCGTGAGGGGAATGAGCAGTTCTTC
NA	TRBD2	TRBJ2-1	TRBV29-1	CSATSGNAYNGQFF	TGCAGCGCCACTAGCGGGAACGCCTACAATGGGCAGTTCTTC
NA	TRBD2	TRBJ2-1	TRBV6-5	CASSFSSGGASSYNEQFF	TGTGCCAGCAGTTTTTCTAGCGGGGGCGCAAGCTCCTACAATGAGCAGTTCTTC
NA	NA	TRBJ1-5	TRBV12-3/TRBV12-4	CASTSLGRAGGQHF	TGTGCCAGCACCTCGTTGGGGCGTGCTGGCGGCCAGCATTTT
few	NA	TRBJ2-3	TRBV14	CASSQSRYTQYF	TGTGCCAGCAGCCAATCACGGTATACGCAGTATTTT
NA	NA	TRBJ2-7	TRBV4-1	CASSQDAGHPCEQYF	TGCGCCAGCAGCCAAGATGCTGGACATCCCTGCGAGCAGTACTTC
NA	NA	TRBJ2-5	TRBV7-2	CASGLGGGSKTQYF	TGTGCCAGCGGCTTAGGAGGCGGCTCGAAGACCCAGTACTTC
NA	TRBD2	TRBJ2-1	TRBV2	CATQIGLAGSNEQFF	TGTGCCACCCAAATCGGACTAGCGGGATCGAATGAGCAGTTCTTC
few	TRBD1	TRBJ2-3	TRBV12-3/TRBV12-4	CASSWDRVSDTQYF	TGTGCCAGCAGTTGGGACAGGGTTTCCGATACGCAGTATTTT
NA	NA	TRBJ2-5	TRBV27	CASGPLARGQETQYF	TGTGCCAGCGGCCCCCTGGCCAGGGGTCAAGAGACCCAGTACTTC
few	TRBD1	TRBJ2-7	TRBV24-1	CATSDSTRTGNYEQYF	TGTGCCACCAGTGATTCAACACGGACAGGGAACTACGAGCAGTACTTC
NA	TRBD2	TRBJ2-3	TRBV5-6	CAGSLDGLAERPQYF	TGTGCCGGCAGCTTGGATGGGCTAGCGGAAAGACCGCAGTATTTT
NA	TRBD2	TRBJ2-7	TRBV28	CASSLHGTSGPYEQYF	TGTGCCAGCAGTCTCCATGGGACTAGCGGCCCCTACGAGCAGTACTTC
NA	NA	TRBJ2-1	TRBV4-1	CTSSQVRGVDEQFF	TGCACCAGCAGCCAAGTCAGGGGGGTGGATGAGCAGTTCTTC
NA	NA	TRBJ1-5	TRBV6-1	CAAAVGDLQPQHF	TGTGCCGCGGCGGTAGGGGATCTTCAGCCCCAGCATTTT
NA	TRBD2	TRBJ2-6	TRBV4-1	CASSQEFSGRASGANVLTF	TGCGCCAGCAGCCAAGAGTTCAGCGGGAGGGCGTCCGGGGCCAACGTCCTGACTTTC
NA	TRBD1	TRBJ2-1	TRBV5-1	CASSLDGDSYNEQFF	TGCGCCAGCAGCTTGGATGGGGACAGTTACAATGAGCAGTTCTTC
NA	NA	TRBJ2-2	TRBV5-6	CASSLDPESANTGELFF	TGTGCCAGCAGCTTGGATCCCGAATCGGCCAACACCGGGGAGCTGTTTTTT
NA	TRBD1	TRBJ2-6	TRBV5-1	CASSRTGLSGANVLTF	TGCGCCAGCAGCCGGACAGGACTCTCTGGGGCCAACGTCCTGACTTTC
NA	NA	TRBJ2-7	TRBV5-1	CASSLKADEQYF	TGCGCCAGCAGCTTGAAGGCAGACGAGCAGTACTTC
few	NA	TRBJ2-6	TRBV7-2	CASSLVGTKANVLTF	TGTGCCAGCAGCTTAGTAGGTACCAAGGCCAACGTCCTGACTTTC
NA	NA	TRBJ2-1	TRBV28	CASSLRRGRDNEQFF	TGTGCCAGCAGTTTAAGGAGGGGAAGAGACAATGAGCAGTTCTTC
NA	NA	TRBJ2-7	TRBV4-2	CASSRDVAYEQYF	TGTGCCAGCAGCCGGGACGTCGCCTACGAGCAGTACTTC
NA	TRBD2	TRBJ2-3	TRBV12-3/TRBV12-4	CASSSTSGGYTDMQYF	TGTGCCAGCAGTTCAACTAGCGGGGGGTACACAGATATGCAGTATTTT
NA	NA	TRBJ2-7	TRBV7-2	CASSLDWTYEQYF	TGTGCCAGCAGCTTAGACTGGACCTACGAGCAGTACTTC
few	NA	TRBJ1-1	TRBV29-1	CSVEEGPPAFF	TGCAGCGTTGAGGAGGGCCCCCCAGCTTTCTTT
NA	TRBD2	TRBJ2-1	TRBV7-8	CASSFSQRGYNEQFF	TGTGCCAGCAGCTTCTCCCAGCGGGGATACAATGAGCAGTTCTTC
few	NA	TRBJ2-5	TRBV3-1	CASSQDWGTQQETQYF	TGTGCCAGCAGCCAAGATTGGGGGACTCAGCAAGAGACCCAGTACTTC
NA	NA	TRBJ1-2	TRBV5-1	CASSLESGQTDGYTF	TGCGCCAGCAGCTTGGAGTCAGGGCAAACTGATGGCTACACCTTC
NA	TRBD1	TRBJ2-1	TRBV5-8	CASSWLDRGLYNEQFF	TGTGCCAGCAGTTGGTTGGACAGGGGGCTGTATAATGAGCAGTTCTTC
few	NA	TRBJ1-2	TRBV5-1	CASSLAYGSPYGYTF	TGCGCCAGCAGCTTGGCCTACGGATCCCCCTATGGCTACACCTTC
NA	NA	TRBJ2-2	TRBV4-2	CASSQDFLGLFF	TGTGCCAGCAGCCAAGATTTTCTGGGGCTGTTTTTT